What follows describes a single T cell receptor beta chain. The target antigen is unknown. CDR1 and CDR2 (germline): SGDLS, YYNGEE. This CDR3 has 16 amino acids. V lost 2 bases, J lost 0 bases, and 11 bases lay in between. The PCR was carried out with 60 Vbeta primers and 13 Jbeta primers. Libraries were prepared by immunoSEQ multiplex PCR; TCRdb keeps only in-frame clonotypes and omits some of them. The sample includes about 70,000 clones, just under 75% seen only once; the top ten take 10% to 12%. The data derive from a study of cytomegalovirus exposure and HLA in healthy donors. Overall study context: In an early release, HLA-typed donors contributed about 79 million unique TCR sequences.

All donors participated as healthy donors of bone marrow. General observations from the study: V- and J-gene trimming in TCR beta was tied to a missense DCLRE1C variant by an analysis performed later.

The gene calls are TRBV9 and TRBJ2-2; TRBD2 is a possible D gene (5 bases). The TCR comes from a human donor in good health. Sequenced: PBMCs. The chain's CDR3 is CASSVASGSNTGELFF. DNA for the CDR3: TGTGCCAGCAGCGTGGCCAGCGGATCGAACACCGGGGAGCTGTTTTTT.